This T cell receptor (beta chain) was captured in a study of T-cell reconstitution after alpha-beta-depleted transplantation in children. Remarks on this clonotype: Antigen: not known.

Study outcomes and limitations: T-cell counts and diversity were attributed mostly to newly produced T cells one year after transplant.

The V and J ends lost 7 bases and 4 bases respectively, with 13 bases between them. The germline CDR1 and CDR2 sequences are SGDLS and YYNGEE. CDR3 length equals 13 residues. The library targeted TCRbeta and was prepared with unique molecular identifiers. Each CDR3 protein is one row after TCRdb ran MiXCR on the PCR reads. The data contain roughly 490,000 distinct CDR3 sequences, more than 9.5% of them singletons. The TCR originated in a female patient aged 2 to 10 who had a stem cell transplant for aplastic anemia, so the T cells may come from the graft donor. The sample was PBMCs, mostly from graft donor cells, taken 180 days after TCRalphabeta/CD19-depleted stem cell transplant. The chain links TRBV9 to TRBJ2-3, with D perhaps TRBD2 (5 bases). The CDR3 loop is CASAYSSADTQYF. The CDR3 DNA follows: TGTGCCAGCGCTTATAGTAGCGCAGATACGCAGTATTTT.